The clone carrying this T cell receptor beta chain was detected once. As originally analysed: From reference gene primer amplification, estimates of nucleated cell counts were derived. Repertoires were generated with immunoSEQ multiplex PCR, while TCRdb's copy carries only in-frame clones and drops some. V and J calls and clone size follow that table, whereas D and trimming were derived from the DNA. This table has roughly 570,000 clones, roughly 91% appearing once. During active infection, Seattle patients enrolled and were then monitored through disease. The source of the sample is a study of blood T cell repertoires in COVID-19. Study-wide context: Sample material is recorded as cDNA or gDNA derived from T cells, B-cell-depleted T cells, or PBMCs.

The CDR3 length is 18 residues. With 0 bases clipped from V and 5 bases from J, the junction kept 9 bases outside the gene matches. Germline-derived CDR1 and CDR2 are SGDLS and YYNGEE. This receptor was taken from a woman aged 45-60 years with COVID-19, enrolled during active disease. Sequencing was carried out using peripheral blood. The chain couples TRBV9 to TRBJ2-1; TRBD2 matches 12 bases. CDR3 nucleotides: TGTGCCAGCAGCGTAGGATTCCGGACTAGCGGGGACCACAATGAGCAGTTCTTC. Its protein product is CASSVGFRTSGDHNEQFF.